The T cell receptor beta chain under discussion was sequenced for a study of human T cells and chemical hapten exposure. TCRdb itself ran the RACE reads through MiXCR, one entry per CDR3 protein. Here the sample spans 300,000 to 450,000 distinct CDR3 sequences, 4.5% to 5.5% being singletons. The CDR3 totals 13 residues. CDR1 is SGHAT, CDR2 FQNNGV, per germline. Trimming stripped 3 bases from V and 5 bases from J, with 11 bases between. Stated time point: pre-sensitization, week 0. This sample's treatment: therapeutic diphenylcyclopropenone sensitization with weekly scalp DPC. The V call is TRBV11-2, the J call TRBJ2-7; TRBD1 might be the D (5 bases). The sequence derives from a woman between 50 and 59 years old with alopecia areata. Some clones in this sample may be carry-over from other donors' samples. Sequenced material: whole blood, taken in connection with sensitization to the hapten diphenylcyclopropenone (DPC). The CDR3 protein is CASSLQGTHEQYF. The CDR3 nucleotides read TGTGCCAGCAGCTTGCAGGGAACCCACGAGCAGTACTTC.